The rows below give T cell receptor beta chains drawn from one sample of a study of blood T cell repertoires in COVID-19. TCRdb's table, derived via immunoSEQ multiplex PCR, lists solely in-frame clones and lacks some. The sample lists over 150,000 clones; over 70% were seen once. Specimen: peripheral blood. These receptors were taken from a woman in her seventies who had recovered from COVID-19. The CDR3 runs from the conserved cysteine through the conserved F or W. Each record gives: D gene, V gene, J gene, clone size, CDR3 DNA, CDR3 protein. A D gene is named only where the DNA matches it firmly. Rows may omit the clone size; those that give it use once, few, many or a size class.

D gene: -
V gene: TRBV7-9
J gene: TRBJ2-4
clone size: -
CDR3 DNA: TGTGCCAGCAGCTTAGTGGTAAAGAAGCCCAAAAACATTCAGTACTTC
CDR3 protein: CASSLVVKKPKNIQYF

D gene: -
V gene: TRBV18
J gene: TRBJ1-4
clone size: -
CDR3 DNA: TGTGCCAGCTCACCACTCGGGGAGAGGGAAAAACTGTTTTTT
CDR3 protein: CASSPLGEREKLFF

D gene: -
V gene: TRBV28
J gene: TRBJ1-1
clone size: -
CDR3 DNA: TGTGCCAGCAGTCCCCGAGGGGGGGCGAACACTGAAGCTTTCTTT
CDR3 protein: CASSPRGGANTEAFF

D gene: -
V gene: TRBV5-1
J gene: TRBJ1-2
clone size: -
CDR3 DNA: TGCGCCAGCAGCCCTGACGGGGATCCTCAGAATGGCTACACCTTC
CDR3 protein: CASSPDGDPQNGYTF

D gene: -
V gene: TRBV2
J gene: TRBJ2-2
clone size: once
CDR3 DNA: TGTGCCAGCAGGGGTCTCACAGGGACCGGGGAGCTGTTTTTT
CDR3 protein: CASRGLTGTGELFF

D gene: -
V gene: TRBV7-2
J gene: TRBJ1-2
clone size: -
CDR3 DNA: TGTGCCAGCAGCCCCTTGAGGGGGATCGGAGGCTACACCTTC
CDR3 protein: CASSPLRGIGGYTF

D gene: -
V gene: TRBV4-1
J gene: TRBJ2-3
clone size: -
CDR3 DNA: TGCGCCAGCAGCCAAGCCCGGGGAAGTTTCGCAGATACGCAGTATTTT
CDR3 protein: CASSQARGSFADTQYF

D gene: TRBD1
V gene: TRBV29-1
J gene: TRBJ2-1
clone size: -
CDR3 DNA: TGCAGCGTTGAGGACAGGAGAAGCTCCTACAATGAGCAGTTCTTC
CDR3 protein: CSVEDRRSSYNEQFF

D gene: -
V gene: TRBV4-3
J gene: TRBJ2-7
clone size: -
CDR3 DNA: TGCGCCAGCAGCCAAGGGACTTATCGTTACGAGCAGTACTTC
CDR3 protein: CASSQGTYRYEQYF

D gene: -
V gene: TRBV9
J gene: TRBJ1-4
clone size: once
CDR3 DNA: TGTGCCAGCAGCGTGGGAGGGGGTGACAGGCGCTATGAAAAACTGTTTTTT
CDR3 protein: CASSVGGGDRRYEKLFF

D gene: -
V gene: TRBV29-1
J gene: TRBJ2-2
clone size: -
CDR3 DNA: TGCAGCGTTGAACGAGAGAACACCGGGGAGCTGTTTTTT
CDR3 protein: CSVERENTGELFF

D gene: TRBD2
V gene: TRBV19
J gene: TRBJ2-2
clone size: -
CDR3 DNA: TGTGCCAGTAGCCGGGGGGGCGCGGGACTAGCGGTATCCGGGGAGCTGTTTTTT
CDR3 protein: CASSRGGAGLAVSGELFF

D gene: -
V gene: TRBV28
J gene: TRBJ2-7
clone size: few
CDR3 DNA: TGTGCCAGCAGTTTTGTGGGGGCCGATTCCCTCGAGCAGTACTTC
CDR3 protein: CASSFVGADSLEQYF

D gene: -
V gene: TRBV28
J gene: TRBJ1-1
clone size: -
CDR3 DNA: TGTGCCAGCAGTTGGGGGGGTGGCACTGAAGCTTTCTTT
CDR3 protein: CASSWGGGTEAFF

D gene: TRBD2
V gene: TRBV15
J gene: TRBJ2-1
clone size: -
CDR3 DNA: TGTGCCACCAGCAGAGGGCTAGCGGGGCCCACCGGCCATGAGCAGTTCTTC
CDR3 protein: CATSRGLAGPTGHEQFF

D gene: TRBD2
V gene: TRBV3-1/TRBV3-2
J gene: TRBJ2-3
clone size: -
CDR3 DNA: TGTGCCAGCAGCCAAGAACTAGCGGGCGTCACAGATACGCAGTATTTT
CDR3 protein: CASSQELAGVTDTQYF

D gene: -
V gene: TRBV6-5
J gene: TRBJ1-2
clone size: -
CDR3 DNA: TGTGCCAGCAGTTATCTCCGGGGGAACAACTATGGCTACACCTTC
CDR3 protein: CASSYLRGNNYGYTF

D gene: TRBD2
V gene: TRBV5-4
J gene: TRBJ2-3
clone size: -
CDR3 DNA: TGTGCCACCACTAGCGGGGGGATCACAGATACGCAGTATTTT
CDR3 protein: CATTSGGITDTQYF

D gene: TRBD1
V gene: TRBV5-1
J gene: TRBJ1-3
clone size: -
CDR3 DNA: TGCGCCAGCAGGCCGACAGGGGGCGGAAACACCATATATTTT
CDR3 protein: CASRPTGGGNTIYF

D gene: TRBD1
V gene: TRBV9
J gene: TRBJ1-2
clone size: once
CDR3 DNA: TGTGCCAGCAGCGCCCGGGACAGGGCAGTACTCGGTTATGGCTACACCTTC
CDR3 protein: CASSARDRAVLGYGYTF

D gene: -
V gene: TRBV4-3
J gene: TRBJ1-1
clone size: -
CDR3 DNA: TGCGCCAGCAGCCAAAACCCCCGGGGGGACACTGAAGCTTTCTTT
CDR3 protein: CASSQNPRGDTEAFF

D gene: -
V gene: TRBV30
J gene: TRBJ1-2
clone size: once
CDR3 DNA: TGTGCCTGGGAGCGGGCAGGGATTACCTATGGCTACACCTTC
CDR3 protein: CAWERAGITYGYTF

D gene: -
V gene: TRBV6-5
J gene: TRBJ1-2
clone size: -
CDR3 DNA: TGTGCCAGCAAATCGGGACACCAAGCTAACTATGGCTACACCTTC
CDR3 protein: CASKSGHQANYGYTF

D gene: -
V gene: TRBV12-3/TRBV12-4
J gene: TRBJ1-2
clone size: few
CDR3 DNA: TGTGCCAGCAGCCGGAGCCCAGGGGGCTACACCTTC
CDR3 protein: CASSRSPGGYTF

D gene: -
V gene: TRBV5-5
J gene: TRBJ1-1
clone size: -
CDR3 DNA: TGTGCCAGCACCCTTGTTCAGGGAGGCACTGAAGCTTTCTTT
CDR3 protein: CASTLVQGGTEAFF

D gene: -
V gene: TRBV5-1
J gene: TRBJ1-1
clone size: -
CDR3 DNA: TGCGCCAGCAGCGACCCGGGCCGGGGGGCGAACACTGAAGCTTTCTTT
CDR3 protein: CASSDPGRGANTEAFF

D gene: TRBD1
V gene: TRBV7-7
J gene: TRBJ2-1
clone size: -
CDR3 DNA: TGTGCCAGCAGCACGACAGGGGGCGTTGAGCAGTTCTTC
CDR3 protein: CASSTTGGVEQFF

D gene: -
V gene: TRBV7-6
J gene: TRBJ2-1
clone size: -
CDR3 DNA: TGTGCCAGCAGCTCGTTGGGGCGGGGAACCTACAATGAGCAGTTCTTC
CDR3 protein: CASSSLGRGTYNEQFF

D gene: TRBD1
V gene: TRBV11-2
J gene: TRBJ2-3
clone size: -
CDR3 DNA: TGTGCCAGCAGCCAACGGGACAGGGGGCTGTATACGCAGTATTTT
CDR3 protein: CASSQRDRGLYTQYF

D gene: TRBD2
V gene: TRBV30
J gene: TRBJ2-5
clone size: -
CDR3 DNA: TGTGCCTGGAGTGTACTGCTAGCGGGGGAGACCCAGTACTTC
CDR3 protein: CAWSVLLAGETQYF

D gene: TRBD1
V gene: TRBV19
J gene: TRBJ1-2
clone size: -
CDR3 DNA: TGTGCCAGTACCCTCGGACAGGGTAATCTCTATGGCTACACCTTC
CDR3 protein: CASTLGQGNLYGYTF

D gene: -
V gene: TRBV19
J gene: TRBJ2-6
clone size: -
CDR3 DNA: TGTGCCAGTACGGGGGCTGGGGCCAACGTCCTGACTTTC
CDR3 protein: CASTGAGANVLTF

D gene: -
V gene: TRBV3-1/TRBV3-2
J gene: TRBJ2-1
clone size: few
CDR3 DNA: TGTGCCAGCAGCCAAGATCGAGCGGCATCCTACAATGAGCAGTTCTTC
CDR3 protein: CASSQDRAASYNEQFF

D gene: -
V gene: TRBV15
J gene: TRBJ2-7
clone size: -
CDR3 DNA: TGTGCCACCAGCAGAGACCCGGGACACATCTACGAGCAGTACTTC
CDR3 protein: CATSRDPGHIYEQYF

D gene: -
V gene: TRBV21-1
J gene: TRBJ2-4
clone size: -
CDR3 DNA: TGTGCCAGCAGCATGCCTGACAGGGACCAAAACATTCAGTACTTC
CDR3 protein: CASSMPDRDQNIQYF

D gene: -
V gene: TRBV2
J gene: TRBJ2-5
clone size: -
CDR3 DNA: TGTGCCAGCGGGCCCGGCCGGCCCTTCGAGACCCAGTACTTC
CDR3 protein: CASGPGRPFETQYF

D gene: -
V gene: TRBV7-3
J gene: TRBJ1-6
clone size: -
CDR3 DNA: TGTGCCAGCAGCTCGTGGGCCCAAAATTCACCCCTCCACTTT
CDR3 protein: CASSSWAQNSPLHF

D gene: -
V gene: TRBV27
J gene: TRBJ2-1
clone size: -
CDR3 DNA: TGTGCCAGCAGTTTAGGGCAGGGCTCCTACAATGAGCAGTTCTTC
CDR3 protein: CASSLGQGSYNEQFF

D gene: -
V gene: TRBV28
J gene: TRBJ1-3
clone size: -
CDR3 DNA: TGTGCCAGCAGCCTGCGTAGAAACACCATATATTTT
CDR3 protein: CASSLRRNTIYF

D gene: -
V gene: TRBV3-1/TRBV3-2
J gene: TRBJ1-2
clone size: few
CDR3 DNA: TGTGCCAGCAGCCAAGATCGGACTGGCGGCTACACCTTC
CDR3 protein: CASSQDRTGGYTF

D gene: -
V gene: TRBV5-1
J gene: TRBJ1-2
clone size: -
CDR3 DNA: TGCGCCAGCAGCACGGGGGTCCGATATGGCTACACCTTC
CDR3 protein: CASSTGVRYGYTF

D gene: -
V gene: TRBV5-5
J gene: TRBJ1-5
clone size: -
CDR3 DNA: TGTGCCAGCAGCTTGGCCAACTGGCAGCCCCAGCATTTT
CDR3 protein: CASSLANWQPQHF

D gene: -
V gene: TRBV21-1
J gene: TRBJ2-3
clone size: -
CDR3 DNA: TGTGCCAGCCGTAGCGGGCGCCCGCCTGCAGATACGCAGTATTTT
CDR3 protein: CASRSGRPPADTQYF

D gene: -
V gene: TRBV5-1
J gene: TRBJ1-4
clone size: few
CDR3 DNA: TGCGCCAGCAGCCGGGGTCCCAATGAAAAACTGTTTTTT
CDR3 protein: CASSRGPNEKLFF

D gene: -
V gene: TRBV11-3
J gene: TRBJ2-1
clone size: -
CDR3 DNA: TGTGCCAGCAGCACCCCGGGGGACAATGAGCAGTTCTTC
CDR3 protein: CASSTPGDNEQFF

D gene: -
V gene: TRBV4-1
J gene: TRBJ2-7
clone size: -
CDR3 DNA: TGCGCCAGCAGCCAGGGGAACGGGATTCAAGGCGAGCAGTACTTC
CDR3 protein: CASSQGNGIQGEQYF